What follows are 2 T cell receptor beta chains derived from one specimen sequenced in a study of blood T cell repertoires in COVID-19. TCRdb keeps only in-frame clones here, not all; method: immunoSEQ multiplex PCR. This sample has a few hundred thousand clones; around 84% occur once, and the top ten carry 2% to 2.5%. The specimen was peripheral blood. The receptor set was obtained from a man aged 35-49 years who had recovered from COVID-19.

This clone was detected only a few times. V gene TRBV2 combines with J gene TRBJ2-1; no reliable D call. V shed 6 bases and J shed 5 bases, with 11 bases lying between them. The CDR3 extends over 13 amino acids. Per germline, CDR1 SNHLY and CDR2 FYNNEI. In nucleotides, the CDR3 is TGTGCCAGCAGGATCGGAGACCACAATGAGCAGTTCTTC. Translation: CASRIGDHNEQFF.

This clone was seen a single time. V and J are TRBV5-4 and TRBJ2-1, with TRBD2 matching over 8 bases. J gave up 6 bases and V 4 bases, and 12 bases lay outside the gene matches. The germline gives CDR1 SGHNT, CDR2 YYREEE (reference sequence). The CDR3 totals 16 residues. The CDR3 DNA reads TGTGCCAGCAGCGATGGTAGGGAGCGGGGGTCCAATGAGCAGTTCTTC. This translates into CASSDGRERGSNEQFF.